This T cell receptor delta chain was obtained from a study of gamma-delta T cells after stem cell transplantation. Regarding this clone: A far larger clone lies a single base away; this is likely a read error. At the DNA level, this CDR3 is encoded by other sequences in the same sample as well.

TCRdb reran clone calling via CATT on the RT-PCR reads. The sample includes 2,000 to 3,000 delta-chain clones, around 3.1% of them seen just once. In germline, CDR1 is GEAIGNYY, CDR2 EKD. V shed 1 base and J shed 0 bases, with 11 bases lying between them. The CDR3 sequence is 15 residues long. The sequence came from a human donor. It is not recorded whose cells these are; they may come from a transplant donor. V is TRDV2 and J is TRDJ1; D remains unclear. The sequenced material came from gamma-delta T cells. The CDR3 sequence: CACDTIIPYTDKLIF. The CDR3 nucleotides are TGTGCCTGTGACACAATAATCCCGTACACCGATAAACTCATCTTT.